These 29 T cell receptor beta chains were all obtained from the same sample, sequenced in a study of breast tumors, draining lymph nodes, adjacent tissues. Samples came from axillary lymph nodes draining the breast cancer. From the multiplex PCR reads, TCRdb called clonotypes with MiXCR, one entry per CDR3 protein. The sample yields roughly 260,000 distinct CDR3 sequences, more than 30% seen once. The sample taken for sequencing was axillary lymph node tissue. These receptors came from a female donor with breast cancer. Some clones in this sample may be carry-over from other donors' samples.

Remarks on this clonotype: The junction departs from germline at one end; a sequencing error may be responsible. This chain uses TRBV18 with TRBJ2-5, with D unclear. Germline V gene sequence: CDR1 KGHSH, CDR2 LQKENI. The CDR3 has 13 amino acids. The CDR3 DNA reads as TGTGCCAGCTCACCACCCCTCCAAGAGACCCAGCACTTC. Its translation is CASSPPLQETQHF.

This clonotype was observed many times. The chain employs TRBV19 and TRBJ1-6, with 9 bases fitting TRBD1. The CDR3 runs to 15 residues. Trimming took 5 bases from V and 7 from J; bases not matched to a gene: 6. Germline loops: CDR1 LNHDA, CDR2 SQIVND (reference sequence). In DNA form, the CDR3 reads TGTGCCAGTAGTGAGACCGGGACAGGGAATTCACCCCTCCACTTT. Translating gives CASSETGTGNSPLHF.

This clonotype was recorded at least ten times. This chain uses TRBV20-1 with TRBJ2-7; 7 nucleotides match TRBD2. The germline V gene encodes CDR1 DFQATT and CDR2 SNEGSKA (reference sequence). V gave up 3 bases and J gave up 5 bases; unmatched junction bases: 10. The CDR3 sequence is 14 residues long. The CDR3: CSARRAGEFNEQYF. CDR3 nucleotide sequence: TGCAGTGCTAGGAGGGCGGGAGAGTTCAACGAGCAGTACTTC.

This clonotype was detected many times. This rearrangement joins TRBV7-9 to TRBJ2-3, with D unresolved. This CDR3 spans 12 amino acids. Germline values: CDR1 SEHNR, CDR2 FQNEAQ (reference sequence). Deletions cut 4 bases from V and 2 bases from J, with 4 bases between. The CDR3 sequence: CASSSITDTQYF. The CDR3 DNA reads as TGTGCCAGCAGCTCGATCACAGATACGCAGTATTTT.

The table lists this clonotype with many counts. The chain uses TRBV29-1 and TRBJ1-3, with TRBD1 as a possible D gene (6 bases). Trimming removed 6 bases at V and 0 bases at J, with 15 bases between. The CDR3 sequence is 15 residues long. Germline V gene lookup returns CDR1 SQVTM and CDR2 ANQGSEA. The CDR3, as DNA: TGCAGCGTAATATATGACAGGAGCTCTGGAAACACCATATATTTT. It specifies CSVIYDRSSGNTIYF. The full variable domain, in which reference TRBV29-1 and TRBJ1-3 provide the parts outside the CDR3, is SAVISQKPSRDICQRGTSLTIQCQVDSQVTMMFWYRQQPGQSLTLIATANQGSEATYESGFVIDKFPISRPNLTFSTLTVSNMSPEDSSIYLCSVIYDRSSGNTIYFGEGSWLTVV.

Many counts were recorded for this clonotype. The CDR3 here is CASSDRGLLYGYTF. CDR3 DNA sequence: TGTGCCAGCAGTGATCGGGGGCTGTTATATGGCTACACCTTC. This chain links TRBV25-1 with TRBJ1-2; a weak D match, TRBD1 (6 bases). V was pared by 3 bases and J by 5 bases, with 13 bases between. Germline V gene lookup returns CDR1 MGHDK and CDR2 SYGVNS. This CDR3 has 14 residues.

This clonotype was picked up a small number of times. Since a much larger clone is just one base distant, this may be a read error. CDR3 loop: CASSSPEGGDADTQYF. CDR3 bases: TGCGCCAGCAGCTCCCCCGAAGGAGGGGACGCAGATACGCAGTATTTT. The rearrangement uses TRBV5-1 and TRBJ2-3; possibly TRBD2 for D (6 bases). The germline gives CDR1 SGHRS, CDR2 YFSETQ. This CDR3 is built from 16 residues. Trimming cost V 3 bases and J 4 bases, with 18 bases left between them.

The V and J genes are TRBV27 and TRBJ2-1, with D possibly being TRBD2 (6 bases). Germline CDR1 is MNHEY and CDR2 is SMNVEV (reference sequence). The CDR3 sequence is 13 residues long. The V gene lost 5 bases and the J gene lost 10 bases, with 15 bases spanning the gap. The CDR3 sequence: CASSPLRDSEQFF. The DNA for the CDR3 is TGTGCCAGCAGTCCCCTCCGGGACTCCGAGCAGTTCTTC.

This clonotype was counted many times. The V call is TRBV12-3 or TRBV12-4, the J call TRBJ2-5, with 9 bases that match TRBD2. Unmatched junction bases numbered 5, after V lost 3 bases and J lost 0 bases. The CDR3 spans 16 residues. This CDR3 is CASSFGLARDQETQYF. The DNA of the CDR3 is TGTGCCAGCAGTTTCGGACTAGCGAGAGACCAAGAGACCCAGTACTTC.

This clonotype was found a few times. This could be a read error, since a much larger clone is one nucleotide away. No conserved phenylalanine or tryptophan ends this CDR3, so it is likely a read error. The chain combines TRBV12-3 or TRBV12-4 with TRBJ2-7, with a weak D call TRBD1 (6 bases). Between the trimmed V and J ends, which lost 6 bases and 0 bases, there was a span of 12 bases. This CDR3 contains 14 residues. Here the CDR3 DNA reads TGTGCCAGCAGCGGGACACAGAGCTCCTACGAGCAGTACCTC. Translation gives CASSGTQSSYEQYL.

The sample holds many counts of this clonotype. The chain has TRBV10-3 and TRBJ1-6, with 8 positions matching TRBD1. The CDR3 length is 15 residues. V was clipped by 5 bases and J by 8 bases; unmatched bases: 8. CDR1 is ENHRY and CDR2 is SYGVKD in the germline V gene. The CDR3 DNA sequence: TGTGCCATCAGTCAAACGGACAGGGACCATTCACCCCTCCACTTT. Its protein is CAISQTDRDHSPLHF.

This clonotype was recorded at least ten times. V and J are TRBV12-3 or TRBV12-4 and TRBJ2-1, with TRBD2 as a possible D gene (5 bases). Trimming stripped 2 bases from V and 7 bases from J, with 24 bases between. This CDR3 contains 18 residues. CDR3 region: CASSLFRDLSPLHNEQFF. The DNA for the CDR3 is TGTGCCAGCAGTTTATTTCGGGATTTATCCCCTCTGCATAATGAGCAGTTCTTC.

The chain combines TRBV12-3 or TRBV12-4 with TRBJ2-3; no clear D gene. There are 18 residues in the CDR3. In DNA form, the CDR3 reads TGTGCTAGTGGTTTGGTAGATCCCCCGAAATTTCCCACAGATACGCAGTATTTT. Translation: CASGLVDPPKFPTDTQYF.

Many counts were recorded for this clonotype. The chain uses TRBV7-2 and TRBJ2-5; no definite D call. This CDR3 contains 13 residues. V was shortened by 5 bases and J by 2 bases, with 9 bases between the two germline ends. Germline loops: CDR1 SGHTA, CDR2 FQGNSA. The CDR3 spells CASSPMVQETQYF. The CDR3 coding sequence is TGTGCCAGCAGCCCCATGGTTCAAGAGACCCAGTACTTC. The full variable domain, completed using reference TRBV7-2 and TRBJ2-5, is GAGVSQSPSNKVTEKGKDVELRCDPISGHTALYWYRQSLGQGLEFLIYFQGNSAPDKSGLPSDRFSAERTGGSVSTLTIQRTQQEDSAVYLCASSPMVQETQYFGPGTRLLVL.

The CDR3: CASSLGAGGETQYF. For the CDR3, the DNA is TGTGCCAGCAGCTTAGGGGCAGGGGGAGAAACCCAGTACTTC. This sequence joins TRBV7-9 and TRBJ2-5, with 7 bases matching TRBD1. Germline V gives CDR1 SEHNR, CDR2 FQNEAQ (reference sequence). The V gene end was trimmed by 1 base and the J gene end by 8 bases; junction bases not matched to a gene: 7. The CDR3 runs 14 residues.

This clonotype occurred many times. The rearrangement uses TRBV20-1 and TRBJ2-5; tentatively, D is TRBD2 (6 bases). The length of the CDR3 is 14 residues. V lost 1 base, J lost 5 bases, and 14 bases lay in between. Germline assignment: CDR1 DFQATT and CDR2 SNEGSKA (reference sequence). For the CDR3, the DNA is TGCAGTGCTAGAGGAGCATTGGGAGGTGAGACCCAGTACTTC. It is translated as CSARGALGGETQYF.

Many counts were recorded for this clonotype. This chain uses TRBV7-2 with TRBJ2-3; 9 bases map to TRBD1. This CDR3 is 14 amino acids long. Germline V lookup: CDR1 SGHTA, CDR2 FQGNSA. The ends lost 3 bases at V and 5 bases at J; junction bases unmatched: 3. The CDR3 DNA is TGTGCCAGCAGCTTTGGGACAGGGCGAGATACGCAGTATTTT. This sequence encodes CASSFGTGRDTQYF.

This clonotype has ten or more counts. The chain links TRBV20-1 to TRBJ2-1; 14 positions agree with TRBD2. V shed 3 bases, J shed 7 bases, and the junction held 17 bases outside the gene matches. This CDR3 is 19 amino acids long. CDR1 and CDR2 (germline): DFQATT, SNEGSKA (reference sequence). CDR3: CSARSYRGGGTSGRNEQFF. CDR3 coding DNA: TGCAGTGCTAGGAGCTACAGGGGCGGAGGGACTAGCGGGAGAAATGAGCAGTTCTTC.

On this clonotype: The CDR3 end shows no conserved phenylalanine or tryptophan, and so a read error is likely. No DNA is shown, since the ends of the CDR3 on it are uncertain; the CDR3 is the one TCRdb lists. This chain links TRBV20-1 with TRBJ1-3; TRBD1 is the table's D call, not checked against the DNA. The CDR3 length equals 12 residues, ends included. Germline CDR1 reads DFQATT; CDR2 reads SNEGSKA (reference sequence). This CDR3 is CSARGTRDVSNT.

A word on this clonotype: This clone may be a read error of a much larger clone one base away. The rearrangement links TRBV27 to TRBJ1-6, with D uncertain. There are 15 residues in the CDR3. Germline assignment: CDR1 MNHEY and CDR2 SMNVEV (reference sequence). The CDR3 sequence: CASSLRPRNLSPLRF. CDR3 DNA sequence: TGTGCCAGCAGTTTGAGACCCCGAAACCTTTCACCCCTCCGCTTT.

Comment on this clonotype: A much larger clone is a single base away; this may be a read error. J is TRBJ1-4 and V is TRBV6-2 or TRBV6-3; 8 positions match TRBD1. CDR1 is MNHEY, CDR2 SVGEGT, per germline. This CDR3 has 18 amino acids. The CDR3 DNA follows: TGTGCCGGCAGCCATGGACAGGGCGGATTGGCAGCTAATGAAAAACTGTTTTTT. It specifies CAGSHGQGGLAANEKLFF.

This clonotype was observed many times. The rearrangement joins TRBV12-3 or TRBV12-4 to TRBJ2-5; D may be TRBD2 (6 bases). The CDR3 has 14 amino acids. Trimming removed 5 bases at V and 2 bases at J, with 12 bases between. The CDR3 coding sequence is TGTGCCAGCAGTCATACTAGCAGGCAAGAGACCCAGTACTTC. It is translated as CASSHTSRQETQYF.

Remarks on this clonotype: This may be a read error: a much more frequent sequence differs by one nucleotide. This sequence joins TRBV6-6 and TRBJ1-2; 8 bases fit TRBD1. CDR3 length equals 16 residues. The germline CDR1 and CDR2 sequences are MNHNY and SVGAGI (reference sequence). The CDR3 DNA is TGTGCCAGCAGAGGACAGGGTCGGGTTTTAGACTATGGCTACGCCTTC. This gives the protein CASRGQGRVLDYGYAF.

This clonotype appeared many times. The chain has TRBV7-2 and TRBJ2-1; TRBD2 might be the D (5 bases). The germline gives CDR1 SGHTA, CDR2 FQGNSA. The V and J ends lost 10 bases and 3 bases respectively, with 25 bases between them. There are 17 residues in the CDR3. The CDR3 sequence: CATPGSQASQDYNEQFF. The DNA of the CDR3 is TGTGCCACCCCAGGCTCACAAGCTAGCCAGGACTACAATGAGCAGTTCTTC.

This clonotype was picked up many times. V usage is TRBV9 and J usage is TRBJ2-2; D remains ambiguous. There are 15 residues in the CDR3. CDR1 is SGDLS, CDR2 YYNGEE, per germline. V was clipped by 2 bases and J by 1 base, with 9 bases between them. CDR3: CASSVFSRNTGELFF. CDR3 in DNA: TGTGCCAGCAGCGTCTTCAGCAGGAACACCGGGGAGCTGTTTTTT.

The table lists this clonotype with many counts. The chain employs TRBV20-1 and TRBJ2-5; TRBD2 matches 11 bases. Germline loops: CDR1 DFQATT, CDR2 SNEGSKA (reference sequence). V lost 4 bases and J lost 7; bases outside the gene matches: 5. The CDR3 length is 13 residues. Here the CDR3 DNA reads TGCAGTGCTAATAGCGGGAGGGAAGGGACCCAGTACTTC. As protein: CSANSGREGTQYF.

This clonotype was seen at least ten times. The chain carries TRBV10-3 and TRBJ2-2; 8 bases fit TRBD2. V lost 10 bases, J lost 1 base, and 5 bases stayed unmatched. This CDR3 contains 14 residues. Germline CDR1 reads ENHRY; CDR2 reads SYGVKD. Here the CDR3 reads CATRLAQNTGELFF. The CDR3 DNA sequence: TGTGCCACCAGACTAGCGCAGAACACCGGGGAGCTGTTTTTT.

At least ten counts were recorded for this clonotype. V gene TRBV19 combines with J gene TRBJ1-5; D gene ambiguous. Looked up from germline, CDR1 is LNHDA and CDR2 is SQIVND (reference sequence). This CDR3 contains 15 residues. V was pared by 3 bases and J by 1 base, with 10 bases between. In DNA form, the CDR3 reads TGTGCCAGTAGTATGTTCTGGAGAAGCAATCAGCCCCAGCATTTT. Translated: CASSMFWRSNQPQHF.

This clonotype was counted many times. This chain uses TRBV10-2 with TRBJ1-2, with 10 bases identical to TRBD1. The germline V gene has CDR1 WSHSY and CDR2 SAAADI. The trim removed 7 bases at V and 2 bases at J, leaving 7 bases unmatched. The CDR3 loop spans 15 amino acids. The CDR3 loop is CASNPRTGGNYGYTF. CDR3 nucleotides: TGCGCCAGCAACCCCCGGACAGGGGGGAACTATGGCTACACCTTC.